What follows are 26 T cell receptor beta chains derived from one specimen sequenced in a study of blood T cell repertoires in COVID-19. Here immunoSEQ multiplex PCR was the method, and the copy in TCRdb shows in-frame clones only, minus some. The sample contains about 210,000 clones, around 86% of which appear only once. Sequencing input: PBMCs or T cells enriched from blood (not recorded which). These receptors all stem from a man between 40 and 49 years old with acute COVID-19.

CDR3 sequence (DNA): TGTGCCAGTAGTATTCCCGACGGACACCTCACCTACGAGCAGTACTTC. Amino acid sequence: CASSIPDGHLTYEQYF. The chain couples TRBV19 to TRBJ2-7; a weak D match, TRBD1 (5 bases). This CDR3 is built from 16 residues. Germline V lookup: CDR1 LNHDA, CDR2 SQIVND (reference sequence). Trimming removed 3 bases from V and 2 bases from J, with 17 bases in between.

This chain uses TRBV27 with TRBJ1-2; tentative D call: TRBD1 (5 bases). The V and J ends lost 2 bases and 4 bases respectively, with 8 bases between them. CDR1 is MNHEY, CDR2 SMNVEV, per germline (reference sequence). CDR3 length: 13 residues. The CDR3 nucleotides read TGTGCCAGCAGTTTAGGGGCGGCCTATGGCTACACCTTC. As protein: CASSLGAAYGYTF.

This clone appeared once. V and J are TRBV5-1 and TRBJ2-5; 7 nucleotides align to TRBD1. V lost 3 bases and J lost 5; bases outside the gene matches: 10. The CDR3 extends over 15 amino acids. Germline V gene lookup returns CDR1 SGHRS and CDR2 YFSETQ. The CDR3 sequence: CASSSGQVQGETQYF. The CDR3, as DNA: TGCGCCAGCAGCTCTGGACAGGTCCAGGGGGAGACCCAGTACTTC.

This chain links TRBV10-3 with TRBJ1-5, with D perhaps matching TRBD1 (5 bases). The CDR3 covers 12 residues. Deletions cut 11 bases from V and 5 bases from J, with 13 bases between. The germline V gene encodes CDR1 ENHRY and CDR2 SYGVKD. CDR3 sequence (DNA): TGTGCCTCCCAGGGTGAAGATCAGCCCCAGCATTTT. This gives the protein CASQGEDQPQHF.

The chain joins TRBV30 to TRBJ1-2, with 7 bases matching TRBD1. The V and J ends lost 3 bases and 7 bases, in that order; junction bases with no gene match: 5. Germline CDR1 GTSNPN, CDR2 SVGIG (reference sequence). The CDR3 extends over 12 amino acids. The CDR3 protein is CAWREGALGYTF. Here the CDR3 DNA reads TGTGCCTGGAGAGAGGGGGCGCTTGGCTACACCTTC.

The V call is TRBV6-8, the J call TRBJ2-3; 7 bases are shared with TRBD2. The V and J ends lost 0 bases and 2 bases, in that order; junction bases with no gene match: 11. CDR3 size: 18 residues. Germline V gives CDR1 MNHGY, CDR2 SAAAGT. The CDR3 spells CASSYSRVLAALTDTQYF. CDR3 nucleotide sequence: TGTGCCAGCAGTTACTCGAGGGTCCTAGCGGCACTCACAGATACGCAGTATTTT.

This rearrangement joins TRBV28 to TRBJ2-7; 10 bases fit TRBD2. The CDR3 sequence is 13 residues long. V dropped 7 bases and J dropped 3; count of bases not matched to a gene: 3. Germline CDR1 reads MDHEN; CDR2 reads SYDVKM. The chain's CDR3 is CASTSGSFYEQYF. The CDR3 region has the DNA TGTGCCAGCACTAGCGGGAGCTTCTACGAGCAGTACTTC. The whole variable domain, remainder taken from reference TRBV28 and TRBJ2-7, is DVKVTQSSRYLVKRTGEKVFLECVQDMDHENMFWYRQDPGLGLRLIYFSYDVKMKEKGDIPEGYSVSREKKERFSLILESASTNQTSMYLCASTSGSFYEQYFGPGTRLTVT.

V usage is TRBV5-1 and J usage is TRBJ1-3; unclear D gene. The CDR3 spans 14 residues. Trimming shortened V by 4 bases and J by 0 bases, and 8 bases separated the two germline ends. The germline CDR1 and CDR2 sequences are SGHRS and YFSETQ. The CDR3 protein is CASSTTFSGNTIYF. CDR3 nucleotide sequence: TGCGCCAGCAGCACAACATTCTCTGGAAACACCATATATTTT.

In its sample, this clone was seen many times. Within the sample, other DNA sequences also encode this same CDR3. The chain carries TRBV9 and TRBJ2-7; 13 positions agree with TRBD2. The CDR3 covers 15 residues. Germline V gives CDR1 SGDLS, CDR2 YYNGEE. The trim removed 3 bases at V and 3 bases at J, leaving 3 bases unmatched. In DNA, the CDR3 is TGTGCCAGCAGCGCCGGACTAGCGGGAGACTACGAGCAGTACTTC. Protein sequence: CASSAGLAGDYEQYF.

This clone was found once. V usage is TRBV27 and J usage is TRBJ1-6; 10 nucleotides agree with TRBD1. The V gene's germline CDR1 is MNHEY and CDR2 SMNVEV (reference sequence). The V and J ends lost 3 bases and 13 bases, in that order; junction bases with no gene match: 6. The CDR3 sequence is 14 residues long. CDR3 in amino acids: CASSFVGQGNPLHF. The CDR3 coding sequence is TGTGCCAGCAGTTTTGTGGGACAGGGGAATCCCCTCCACTTT.

The rearrangement joins TRBV14 to TRBJ2-1; 9 nucleotides agree with TRBD1. There are 15 residues in the CDR3. The V segment lost 6 bases and the J segment 4 bases; nucleotides outside the gene matches: 7. Germline CDR1 reads SGHDN; CDR2 reads FVKESK. CDR3 DNA: TGTGCCAGCAGACCCGGGACAGGGAATTACAATGAGCAGTTCTTC. Protein product: CASRPGTGNYNEQFF.

The rearrangement joins TRBV6-5 to TRBJ2-7; 9 bases align to TRBD2. CDR3 length equals 15 residues. The germline CDR1 and CDR2 sequences are MNHEY and SVGAGI. Trimming at V came to 6 bases and at J to 3 bases, leaving 9 bases not matched to a gene. The CDR3 reads CASRPGTSTYYEQYF. The CDR3 bases are TGTGCCAGCAGGCCCGGGACTAGCACCTACTACGAGCAGTACTTC.

This clone was recorded once. CDR3 amino acids: CASSLGGTSRGEQFF. The CDR3 DNA follows: TGCGCCAGCAGCTTGGGCGGGACTAGTCGGGGTGAGCAGTTCTTC. The chain combines TRBV5-1 with TRBJ2-1; 8 bases agree with TRBD2. V dropped 0 bases and J dropped 9; count of bases not matched to a gene: 8. Germline CDR1 and CDR2: SGHRS and YFSETQ. CDR3 length equals 15 residues.

The chain links TRBV28 to TRBJ2-7; 7 nucleotides agree with TRBD2. This CDR3 is built from 12 residues. J gave up 4 bases and V 7 bases, and 4 bases lay outside the gene matches. CDR1 is MDHEN, CDR2 SYDVKM, per germline. The CDR3 region is CASTKAGYEQYF. The CDR3 region has the DNA TGTGCCAGCACCAAAGCGGGGTACGAGCAGTACTTC.

The chain is built from TRBV27 and TRBJ1-1; D might be TRBD1 (6 bases). This CDR3 is built from 14 residues. Germline V lookup: CDR1 MNHEY, CDR2 SMNVEV (reference sequence). The V end was cut by 8 bases, the J end by 7 bases, with 20 bases between. The CDR3 DNA is TGTGCCAGCGGCCCTGGGGGGGGACACAGTGAAGCTTTCTTT. Amino acid sequence: CASGPGGGHSEAFF.

This clone has more than one count but fewer than ten. CDR3 region: CASSYLVGSGYEQYF. CDR3 sequence (DNA): TGTGCCAGCAGTTACTTAGTGGGAAGCGGATACGAGCAGTACTTC. The genes are TRBV6-5 and TRBJ2-7; a possible D gene is TRBD2 (5 bases). The CDR3 totals 15 residues. V was trimmed by 1 base and J by 4 bases, leaving 14 bases between them. CDR1 and CDR2 from the germline V gene are MNHEY and SVGAGI.

This sequence joins TRBV18 and TRBJ2-1; 12 bases align to TRBD2. Germline V lookup: CDR1 KGHSH, CDR2 LQKENI. V shed 4 bases and J 5 bases; nucleotides not matched to a gene: 9. This CDR3 is 17 amino acids long. CDR3 sequence: CASSRRLAGAIDNEQFF. DNA of the CDR3: TGTGCCAGCTCACGAAGACTAGCGGGAGCGATCGACAATGAGCAGTTCTTC.

This chain links TRBV28 with TRBJ1-5; tentative D call: TRBD1 (6 bases). CDR1 MDHEN and CDR2 SYDVKM come from the germline V gene. V lost 3 bases, J lost 0 bases, and 12 bases lay in between. CDR3 length equals 16 residues. The CDR3 region is CASSFMRGISNQPQHF. Written as DNA, the CDR3 is TGTGCCAGCAGTTTTATGAGGGGGATTAGCAATCAGCCCCAGCATTTT.

This chain joins TRBV5-4 and TRBJ1-3; tentatively, D is TRBD1 (5 bases). V lost 2 bases, J lost 3 bases, and 12 bases lay in between. This CDR3 spans 15 amino acids. CDR1 and CDR2 (germline): SGHNT, YYREEE (reference sequence). The CDR3 nucleotides are TGTGCCAGCAGCTTTAAAGGGGATAGTGGAAACACCATATATTTT. Its translation is CASSFKGDSGNTIYF.

The V call is TRBV28, the J call TRBJ2-2; 7 positions match TRBD1. CDR3 length: 13 amino acids. V lost 6 bases and J lost 7; bases outside the gene matches: 5. Germline CDR1 reads MDHEN; CDR2 reads SYDVKM. The CDR3 loop reads CASSRRDSGELFF. Here the CDR3 DNA reads TGTGCCAGCAGCCGCCGGGACAGCGGGGAGCTGTTTTTT.

This clone was recorded once. V gene TRBV28 combines with J gene TRBJ1-2; a weak D match, TRBD1 (5 bases). Trimming stripped 5 bases from V and 5 bases from J, with 15 bases between. Germline lookup yields CDR1 MDHEN and CDR2 SYDVKM. The CDR3 length is 14 residues. The CDR3 sequence: CASSRGGDPYGYTF. CDR3 nucleotides: TGTGCCAGCAGTCGGGGGGGAGACCCATATGGCTACACCTTC.

The J gene is TRBJ1-1, the V gene TRBV5-1; D perhaps matches TRBD1 (5 bases). The germline gives CDR1 SGHRS, CDR2 YFSETQ. The CDR3 covers 14 residues. The germline V and J ends were trimmed by 2 bases and 11 bases, with 19 bases remaining between them. Here the CDR3 DNA reads TGCGCCAGCAGCTTCGAGACAGACCAGGTGGCCGCTTTCTTT. It is translated as CASSFETDQVAAFF.

The chain carries TRBV6-5 and TRBJ2-7; D is possibly TRBD2 (6 bases). Trimming stripped 2 bases from V and 2 bases from J, with 10 bases between. The CDR3 runs 14 residues. Germline V gene data show CDR1 as MNHEY and CDR2 as SVGAGI. DNA for the CDR3: TGTGCCAGCAGTTACGTGGAGGGCCCCTACGAGCAGTACTTC. Encoded protein: CASSYVEGPYEQYF.

The chain recombines TRBV27 with TRBJ1-4, with D tentatively TRBD1 (6 bases). The CDR3 contains 15 residues. Trimming pared 5 bases from V and 8 bases from J, leaving 18 bases between. Germline lookup yields CDR1 MNHEY and CDR2 SMNVEV (reference sequence). CDR3 in DNA: TGTGCCAGCAGTCGCGGGGGCGAGGTTCGCGAAAAACTGTTTTTT. It encodes CASSRGGEVREKLFF.

This chain joins TRBV7-2 and TRBJ2-3; D is unclear. This CDR3 has 13 residues. CDR1 SGHTA and CDR2 FQGNSA come from the germline V gene. The ends were cut back, 4 bases at V and 5 bases at J, with 10 bases in the middle. The CDR3 sequence: CASSYLPGDTQYF. CDR3 sequence (DNA): TGTGCCAGCAGCTACCTACCGGGAGATACGCAGTATTTT.

This clone has only a few counts. This chain connects TRBV9 to TRBJ2-7, with TRBD2 matching over 7 bases. Germline V gene data show CDR1 as SGDLS and CDR2 as YYNGEE. CDR3 size: 15 residues. V lost 3 bases and J lost 2; bases outside the gene matches: 8. The CDR3 sequence is CASSDRAGPTYEQYF. The CDR3 DNA reads as TGTGCCAGCAGCGACCGAGCGGGACCGACCTACGAGCAGTACTTC.